This T cell receptor (beta chain) stems from a study of T cells in Graves' hyperthyroidism and ophthalmopathy. This clonotype was picked up many times. Together with thyroid ultrasound, orbital computed tomography, serum thyroxine and TRAb, clinical symptoms were used for diagnoses. The CDR3 length is 13 residues. V gave up 0 bases and J gave up 3 bases, with 5 bases separating them. Germline V gene lookup returns CDR1 SNHLY and CDR2 FYNNEI. Regions amplified from RNA transcripts were the TCR beta CDR3 regions. When the TCR CDR3 underwent first-round RT-PCR, the HTBI primer set was used. MiXCR, applied by TCRdb to the multiplex PCR reads, yields one record per CDR3 protein. The sample holds some 510,000 distinct CDR3 sequences, around 20% seen once.

Material for sequencing was blood. The rearrangement uses TRBV2 and TRBJ1-2; D unclear. The receptor comes from a man between 18 and 29 years old with Graves' hyperthyroidism. CDR3 in amino acids: CASSEAPHYGYTF. CDR3 sequence (DNA): TGTGCCAGCAGTGAAGCGCCCCACTATGGCTACACCTTC.